These 12 T cell receptor beta chains originate from one sample sequenced in a study of graft-versus-host responses after intestinal transplantation. The method was immunoSEQ multiplex PCR; TCRdb's version includes in-frame clones alone and lacks a portion of them. Of roughly 120,000 clones in the sample, 90% are singletons; the top ten hold 0.15% to 0.2%. Their recognized antigens are unknown. The sequenced sample was unstimulated CD4+ T cells sorted from spleen or lymph node cells, obtained before intestinal transplant. The source is a human donor who received an intestinal transplant.

The chain carries TRBV7-8 and TRBJ2-7, with D possibly being TRBD2 (5 bases). The CDR3 consists of 15 residues. V was pared by 3 bases and J by 0 bases, with 12 bases between. Germline CDR1 SGHVS, CDR2 FQNEAQ. Here the CDR3 reads CASSFRTESSYEQYF. CDR3 nucleotides: TGTGCCAGCAGCTTCCGGACTGAAAGCTCCTACGAGCAGTACTTC.

The CDR3 spells CASSLTGRKGQETQYF. In DNA form, the CDR3 reads TGCGCCAGCAGCTTGACAGGGCGAAAGGGGCAAGAGACCCAGTACTTC. The chain has TRBV5-1 and TRBJ2-5, with D perhaps matching TRBD1 (6 bases). CDR1 and CDR2 (germline): SGHRS, YFSETQ. The CDR3 covers 16 residues. V was pared by 1 base and J by 2 bases, with 15 bases between.

The rearrangement links TRBV14 to TRBJ1-1, with a weak D call TRBD1 (6 bases). The CDR3 is made up of 15 amino acids. Trimming cost V 3 bases and J 2 bases, with 13 bases left between them. The germline CDR1 and CDR2 sequences are SGHDN and FVKESK. The CDR3 region is CASSHLRGVNTEAFF. CDR3 in DNA: TGTGCCAGCAGCCACCTCAGGGGTGTTAACACTGAAGCTTTCTTT.

The CDR3 is CASSFRDYGYTF. Here the CDR3 DNA reads TGTGCCAGCAGTTTCAGGGACTATGGCTACACCTTC. This chain links TRBV28 with TRBJ1-2; D may be TRBD1 (5 bases). Germline CDR1 is MDHEN and CDR2 is SYDVKM. The ends were cut back, 3 bases at V and 3 bases at J, with 5 bases in the middle. This CDR3 region has 12 residues.

The chain couples TRBV7-9 to TRBJ2-5; TRBD2 might be the D (7 bases). CDR1 SEHNR and CDR2 FQNEAQ come from the germline V gene (reference sequence). The CDR3 is 15 residues long. V lost 5 bases and J lost 2, with 15 bases in between. CDR3 sequence: CASSVRGGLQETQYF. The DNA of the CDR3 is TGTGCCAGCAGCGTAAGGGGGGGGCTACAAGAGACCCAGTACTTC.

V is TRBV9 and J is TRBJ2-6; tentative D call: TRBD2 (5 bases). V lost 0 bases to trimming and J lost 0 bases, with 10 bases between them. Germline V gene data show CDR1 as SGDLS and CDR2 as YYNGEE. This CDR3 comprises 17 residues. The CDR3 loop is CASSVGAGLSGANVLTF. The DNA of the CDR3 is TGTGCCAGCAGCGTAGGGGCGGGCCTCTCTGGGGCCAACGTCCTGACTTTC.

As to this clone: Within the sample, other DNA sequences also encode this same CDR3. V usage is TRBV11-2 and J usage is TRBJ1-2; 7 bases match TRBD1. The CDR3 has 13 amino acids. Germline V gene sequence: CDR1 SGHAT, CDR2 FQNNGV. Germline trimming cut 5 bases from V and 3 bases from J; bases unmatched to any gene: 3. The CDR3 loop reads CASSPGTDYGYTF. DNA of the CDR3: TGTGCCAGCAGCCCCGGGACAGACTATGGCTACACCTTC.

V usage is TRBV10-2 and J usage is TRBJ1-2, with D possibly matching TRBD1 (5 bases). CDR3 length equals 19 residues. Germline V CDR1 and CDR2: WSHSY, SAAADI. Trimming cost V 0 bases and J 5 bases, with 25 bases left between them. CDR3 protein: CASSESFLPRTGGPYGYTF. Written as DNA, the CDR3 is TGCGCCAGCAGTGAGTCTTTTTTGCCCCGGACGGGGGGACCATATGGCTACACCTTC.

This clone is a singleton in its sample. The gene calls are TRBV5-1 and TRBJ1-4; tentative D call: TRBD1 (6 bases). Per the germline V gene, CDR1 is SGHRS and CDR2 is YFSETQ. This CDR3 is built from 13 residues. V was pared by 4 bases and J by 8 bases, with 12 bases between. As DNA, the CDR3 is TGCGCCAGCAGCGTGGGACACTCCGAAAAACTGTTTTTT. Protein product: CASSVGHSEKLFF.

This clone was detected only once. The V call is TRBV4-3, the J call TRBJ2-1; 11 nucleotides match TRBD2. The CDR3 sequence is 20 residues long. With 8 bases clipped from V and 0 bases from J, the junction kept 18 bases outside the gene matches. Germline V lookup: CDR1 LGHNA, CDR2 YSLEER. The CDR3 protein is CASSLTLAGGLENSYNEQFF. For the CDR3, the DNA is TGCGCCAGCTCACTAACTTTAGCGGGGGGGCTAGAAAACTCCTACAATGAGCAGTTCTTC.

The rearrangement joins TRBV29-1 to TRBJ2-1; the D is unclear. The germline CDR1 and CDR2 sequences are SQVTM and ANQGSEA. The CDR3 sequence is 12 residues long. V was pared by 3 bases and J by 0 bases, with 3 bases between. The CDR3 loop reads CSVDRSYNEQFF. Written as DNA, the CDR3 is TGCAGCGTTGATCGCTCCTACAATGAGCAGTTCTTC.

The rearrangement links TRBV18 to TRBJ2-1; weak D call: TRBD2 (6 bases). The germline CDR1 and CDR2 sequences are KGHSH and LQKENI. The ends were cut back, 6 bases at V and 6 bases at J, with 18 bases in the middle. This CDR3 region has 15 residues. CDR3 loop: CASSPPRLGGNEQFF. The CDR3 bases are TGTGCCAGCTCGCCGCCAAGACTAGGAGGCAATGAGCAGTTCTTC.